The clone carrying this T cell receptor (beta chain) was picked up one time. Using immunoSEQ multiplex PCR, the repertoire was profiled, and TCRdb retains in-frame clones only, with some absent. The sample lists about 120,000 clones, about nine tenths seen once, with approximately 4.5% in the top ten. The data belong to a study of T cell responses to AZD1222 COVID-19 vaccine. The CDR3 is made up of 15 amino acids. Germline V gene lookup returns CDR1 SNHLY and CDR2 FYNNEI. V dropped 7 bases and J dropped 0 bases, with 15 bases sitting between them. V is TRBV2 and J is TRBJ2-5, with D maybe TRBD1 (5 bases). This clonotype was obtained from an adult in good health. The sample was peripheral blood, taken on day 0 of AZD1222 vaccination. The CDR3 DNA reads as TGTGCCAGCAACCAGGACACCACGTACCAAGAGACCCAGTACTTC. As protein: CASNQDTTYQETQYF. The full variable domain, rest sourced from reference TRBV2 and TRBJ2-5, is EPEVTQTPSHQVTQMGQEVILRCVPISNHLYFYWYRQILGQKVEFLVSFYNNEISEKSEIFDDQFSVERPDGSNFTLKIRSTKLEDSAMYFCASNQDTTYQETQYFGPGTRLLVL.